Sequencing of this TCR beta chain was carried out in a study of blood T cells in healthy people across ages. Whole-study results and caveats: Donor CMV infection status was unknown, possibly confounding age-related changes in expanded clonotypes.

Of note for this clonotype: Its antigen is still unknown.

For the second PCR, which ran for roughly 6 to 11 cycles, a sample-barcoded 5' primer and a J-beta primer mix were used. Via MiXCR, TCRdb re-called the 5' RACE reads, giving one row per CDR3 protein. In the table there are about 900,000 distinct CDR3 sequences, roughly 48% of which are singletons. Germline V lookup: CDR1 MNHEY, CDR2 SMNVEV (reference sequence). The CDR3 covers 17 residues. V was trimmed by 0 bases and J by 4 bases, leaving 16 bases between them. Sequenced: blood. The TCR sequence derives from a man younger than 45 in good health. The genes are TRBV27 and TRBJ2-1, with a possible D match to TRBD1 (6 bases). This CDR3 is CASSLSKGVVGYNEQFF. The DNA for the CDR3 is TGTGCCAGCAGTTTATCGAAGGGGGTGGTGGGTTACAATGAGCAGTTCTTC.